This entry concerns a single T cell receptor beta chain. Its specific antigen is unknown. Qualities for individual bases were not recorded, and no much larger clone is one base off. These data belong to a study of T-cell memory formation after mild COVID-19 (dated by TCRdb to about 2021). Background for the entire study: Most TCR sequence clusters were specific to one of the two donors. In a couple of donors, T-cell clones that expanded and contracted after mild COVID-19 were followed by sequencing TCRalpha and TCRbeta repertoires longitudinally. Two young, previously healthy adult volunteers made up the cohort, one male and one female.

Ficoll-Paque density gradient centrifugation was the method used to isolate PBMCs. Broad study findings and their caveats: The second-wave clones that peaked on day 37 were not confirmed to be SARS-CoV-2 specific. The study covered only two mild cases, and larger cohorts including severe cases with pre-infection samples were considered necessary. Some responding clones were detected in pre-infection memory, suggesting pre-existing cross-reactive memory T cells joined the SARS-CoV-2 response. Contracting CD4+ clones were located mainly in the CM and EM memory subsets, whereas CD8+ clones were found to be enriched in EMRA. Balanced CD4/CD8 phenotypes were observed for clones contracting from day 15 to 85, whereas a bias towards CD4+ was observed for a second wave of clones expanding from day 15 to 37.

The data were produced on an Illumina NovaSeq 6000. TCRalpha and TCRbeta cDNA libraries were built by 5'RACE with constant-segment primers, adding sample barcodes and unique molecular identifiers. Trizol reagent was used to extract RNA from every sample. Amplification of the libraries took two PCR steps, and the second step added a second sample barcode plus Illumina TruSeq adapters. Libraries were sequenced on an Illumina NovaSeq with 2 x 150 bp paired-end reads. The study's own analysis went as follows. Reads were demultiplexed and collapsed into UMI-guided consensus sequences with migec v1.2.7. Using mixcr v2.1.11, the UMI consensuses were aligned to TRA and TRB V and J templates and assembled into clonotypes. Expanded or contracted clonotypes were those called significant by both edgeR and NoisET, with noise models trained on biological replicates. edgeR calls used a false discovery rate-adjusted p below 0.01 and a log2 fold-change threshold of 1. As an exploratory analysis of dynamics, PCA with hierarchical clustering was applied to max-normalized trajectories of the 1000 most abundant clonotypes. Separately sequenced CD4+ and CD8+ repertoires were used to assign the CD4 or CD8 phenotype of responding clones. In TCRdb, the public reads were trimmed at Q25 with fastp and aligned with MiXCR, with productive beta chains retained. Entries are consolidated by CDR3 protein sequence, retaining the most common genes and DNA. The authors' filters were not applied to this entry. The sample table contains around 190,000 distinct CDR3 sequences; only one count was recorded for 18% of them. The leading ten clones occupy 3.9% of the sample.

The TCR originated in a man between 18 and 35 years old who had mild COVID-19 (a few samples of this study predate the infection). The sample titles of this study are shuffled in the database, so cell type and time point are left out; the donor was told from shared clones. The sequenced sample consisted of PBMCs or a T cell subset sorted from them (not recorded which).

DNA sequence: TGTGCCAGCAGTTCTGCCTTGGGGGGTCATAACTATAATTCACCCCTCCACTTT. The encoded protein is CASSSALGGHNYNSPLHF. Here the chain combines TRBV6-5 and TRBJ1-6; the D gene is possibly TRBD1, with 5 bases matching. V loses 4 bases, J loses 3 bases, and the germline ends lie 19 bases apart. Measured from the cysteine to the phenylalanine, the CDR3 is 18 residues long. The DNA shown is the 54-base CDR3, in frame from base 1. The CDR1 and CDR2 encoded by the germline V gene are MNHEY and SVGAGI.